Below are 4 T cell receptor beta chains sequenced from a single sample in a study of T-cell reconstitution after alpha-beta-depleted transplantation in children. Molecular barcoding with unique molecular identifiers was used for the TCRbeta library. MiXCR was run by TCRdb on the PCR reads, yielding one entry per CDR3 protein. The data hold 750,000 to 950,000 distinct CDR3 sequences, with 15% to 20% observed a single time. The sample in question was PBMCs, mostly from graft donor cells, obtained 360 days after TCRalphabeta/CD19-depleted stem cell transplant. The receptors here all came from a male patient younger than 18 who had a stem cell transplant for acute lymphoblastic leukemia, so the T cells may come from the graft donor.

This chain links TRBV5-1 with TRBJ1-2, with 8 positions matching TRBD1. The ends lost 3 bases at V and 7 bases at J; junction bases unmatched: 20. The CDR3 is 18 residues long. Germline CDR1 is SGHRS and CDR2 is YFSETQ. DNA for the CDR3: TGCGCCAGCAGCTCTAAGAAAAACGGACAGGGCGTGTGGTCTGGCTACACCTTC. Translation gives CASSSKKNGQGVWSGYTF.

V and J are TRBV4-1 and TRBJ1-1; D not resolved. V was clipped by 3 bases and J by 1 base, with 12 bases between them. Germline loops: CDR1 MGHRA, CDR2 YSYEKL. The CDR3 runs 15 residues. The CDR3 reads CASSQGPGWNTEAFF. CDR3 nucleotides: TGCGCCAGCAGCCAGGGTCCGGGGTGGAACACTGAAGCTTTCTTT.

The chain carries TRBV7-3 and TRBJ2-1; 7 nucleotides agree with TRBD2. The CDR3 runs 16 residues. Germline V gene data show CDR1 as SGHTA and CDR2 as FQGTGA. V trimming: 5 bases; J trimming: 0 bases; junction bases outside the gene matches: 7. CDR3 region: CASSGSGISSYNEQFF. The CDR3 nucleotides are TGTGCCAGCAGCGGCAGCGGGATCAGCTCCTACAATGAGCAGTTCTTC.

The chain uses TRBV5-1 and TRBJ2-2; 7 nucleotides match TRBD1. V gave up 10 bases and J gave up 1 base; unmatched junction bases: 4. Germline lookup yields CDR1 SGHRS and CDR2 YFSETQ. CDR3 length equals 13 residues. The CDR3 DNA reads TGCGCCGGCCGGGACAGGAACACCGGGGAGCTGTTTTTT. Translation: CAGRDRNTGELFF.